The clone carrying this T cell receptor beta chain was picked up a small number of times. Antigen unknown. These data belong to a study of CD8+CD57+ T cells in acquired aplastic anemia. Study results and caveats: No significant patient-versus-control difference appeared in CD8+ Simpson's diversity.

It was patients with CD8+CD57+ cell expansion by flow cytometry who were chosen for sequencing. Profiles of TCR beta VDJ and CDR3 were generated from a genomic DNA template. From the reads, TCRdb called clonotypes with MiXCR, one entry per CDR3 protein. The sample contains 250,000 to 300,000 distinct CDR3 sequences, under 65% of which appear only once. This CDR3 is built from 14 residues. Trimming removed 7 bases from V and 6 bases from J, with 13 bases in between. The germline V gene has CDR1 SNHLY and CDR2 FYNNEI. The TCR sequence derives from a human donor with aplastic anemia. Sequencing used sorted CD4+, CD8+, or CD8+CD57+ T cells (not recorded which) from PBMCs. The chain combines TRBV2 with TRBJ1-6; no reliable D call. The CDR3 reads CASKGGQVNSPLHF. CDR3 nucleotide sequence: TGTGCCAGCAAGGGAGGGCAGGTTAATTCACCCCTCCACTTT.